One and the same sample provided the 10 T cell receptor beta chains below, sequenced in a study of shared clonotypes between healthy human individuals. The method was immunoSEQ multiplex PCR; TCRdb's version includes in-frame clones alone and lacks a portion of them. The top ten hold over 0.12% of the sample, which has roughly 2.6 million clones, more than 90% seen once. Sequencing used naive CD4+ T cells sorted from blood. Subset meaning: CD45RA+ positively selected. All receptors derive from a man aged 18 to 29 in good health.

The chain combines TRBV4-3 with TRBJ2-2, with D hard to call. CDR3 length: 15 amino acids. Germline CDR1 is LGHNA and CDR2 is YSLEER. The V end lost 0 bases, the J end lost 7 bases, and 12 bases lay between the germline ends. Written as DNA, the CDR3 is TGCGCCAGCAGCCAAGAGCCTAAAGTTGTCGGGGAGCTGTTTTTT. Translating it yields CASSQEPKVVGELFF.

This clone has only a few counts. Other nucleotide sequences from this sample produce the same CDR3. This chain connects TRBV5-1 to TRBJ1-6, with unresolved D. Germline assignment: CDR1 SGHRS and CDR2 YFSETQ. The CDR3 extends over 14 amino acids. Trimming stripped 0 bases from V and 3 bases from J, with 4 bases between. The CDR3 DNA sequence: TGCGCCAGCAGCTTGGGGGACTATAATTCACCCCTCCACTTT. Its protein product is CASSLGDYNSPLHF.

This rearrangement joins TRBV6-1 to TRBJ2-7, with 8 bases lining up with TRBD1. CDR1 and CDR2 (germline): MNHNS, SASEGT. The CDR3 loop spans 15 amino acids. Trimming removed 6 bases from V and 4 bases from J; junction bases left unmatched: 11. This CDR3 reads CASSTGQGSVYEQYF. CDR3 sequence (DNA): TGTGCCAGCAGCACAGGACAGGGCTCAGTGTACGAGCAGTACTTC.

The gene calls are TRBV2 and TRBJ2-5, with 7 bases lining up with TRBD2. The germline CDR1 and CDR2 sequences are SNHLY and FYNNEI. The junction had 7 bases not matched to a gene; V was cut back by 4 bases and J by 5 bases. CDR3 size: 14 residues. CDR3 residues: CASSGLAKGETQYF. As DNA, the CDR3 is TGTGCCAGCAGTGGACTAGCTAAGGGGGAGACCCAGTACTTC.

The CDR3 DNA is TGTGCCTGGAGTAGGTCCCCCTATCAGCCCCAGCATTTT. It is translated as CAWSRSPYQPQHF. This rearrangement joins TRBV30 to TRBJ1-5; D call uncertain. The CDR3 sequence is 13 residues long. Germline CDR1 GTSNPN, CDR2 SVGIG (reference sequence). Trimming removed 2 bases at V and 5 bases at J, with 10 bases between.

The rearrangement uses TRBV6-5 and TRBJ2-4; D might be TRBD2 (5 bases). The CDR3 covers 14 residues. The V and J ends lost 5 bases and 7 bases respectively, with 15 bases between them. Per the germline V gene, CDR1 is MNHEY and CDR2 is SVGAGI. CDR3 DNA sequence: TGTGCCAGCAGTACTCCGGGAAGCAGGAACATTCAGTACTTC. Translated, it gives CASSTPGSRNIQYF.

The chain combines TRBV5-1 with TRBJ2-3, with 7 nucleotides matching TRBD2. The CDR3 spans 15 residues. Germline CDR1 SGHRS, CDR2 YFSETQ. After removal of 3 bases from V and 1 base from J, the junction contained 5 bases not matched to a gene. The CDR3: CASSSAGAGTDTQYF. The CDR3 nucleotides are TGCGCCAGCAGCTCTGCGGGAGCGGGCACAGATACGCAGTATTTT.

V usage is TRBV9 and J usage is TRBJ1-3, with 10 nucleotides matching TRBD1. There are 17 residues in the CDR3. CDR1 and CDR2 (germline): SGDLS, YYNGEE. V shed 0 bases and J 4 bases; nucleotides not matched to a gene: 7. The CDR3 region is CASSVGEGQGNGNTIYF. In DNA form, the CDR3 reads TGTGCCAGCAGCGTAGGGGAGGGACAGGGGAACGGAAACACCATATATTTT.

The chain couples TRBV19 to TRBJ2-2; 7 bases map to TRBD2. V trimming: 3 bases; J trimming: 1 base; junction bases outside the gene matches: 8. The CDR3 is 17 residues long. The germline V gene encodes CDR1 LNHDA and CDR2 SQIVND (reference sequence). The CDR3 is CASSMSSGVWNTGELFF. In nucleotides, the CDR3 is TGTGCCAGTAGTATGTCGAGCGGGGTCTGGAACACCGGGGAGCTGTTTTTT.

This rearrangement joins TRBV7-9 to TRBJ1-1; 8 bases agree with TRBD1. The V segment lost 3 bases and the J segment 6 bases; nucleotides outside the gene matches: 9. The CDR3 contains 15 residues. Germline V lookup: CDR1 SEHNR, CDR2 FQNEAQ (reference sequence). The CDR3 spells CASSFQGAGTAEAFF. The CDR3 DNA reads TGTGCCAGCAGCTTCCAGGGGGCCGGTACTGCTGAAGCTTTCTTT. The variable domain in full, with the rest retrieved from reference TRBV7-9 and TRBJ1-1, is DTGVSQNPRHKITKRGQNVTFRCDPISEHNRLYWYRQTLGQGPEFLTYFQNEAQLEKSRLLSDRFSAERPKGSFSTLEIQRTEQGDSAMYLCASSFQGAGTAEAFFGQGTRLTVV.